This T cell receptor beta chain was retrieved from a study of CD8+ T cells in alopecia areata. The treatment here: oral pan-JAK inhibitor, 5-10 mg twice daily. Lesional scalp punch biopsies and peripheral blood were collected from alopecia areata patients. Extracted from the samples, RNA was reverse transcribed into cDNA to serve as the sequencing template. Profiled with immunoSEQ multiplex PCR; TCRdb holds only in-frame clones, not every one. The sample includes more than 150,000 clones, about 60% of them seen just once. The CDR3 covers 16 residues. V was clipped by 1 base and J by 2 bases; unmatched bases: 5. The germline gives CDR1 SGHVS, CDR2 FQNEAQ.

The input for sequencing was CD8+ T cells sorted from blood, taken at week 24, from a patient treated with tofacitinib. This clonotype originated in a human donor with alopecia areata. The chain links TRBV7-8 to TRBJ2-1, with 7 nucleotides matching TRBD1. The DNA for the CDR3 is TGTGCCAGCAGCTTAGGGAGACAGGGCGCCTACAATGAGCAGTTCTTC. Residues: CASSLGRQGAYNEQFF.